This TCR beta chain was captured by sequencing in a study of cytomegalovirus exposure and HLA in healthy donors (dated by TCRdb to about 2017). Background on the whole study: According to an earlier analysis of a few hundred of the donors, about 179 million T cells yielded approximately 120 million unique TCR beta sequences and less than 300 Gb of sequence data. All discovery cohort repertoires had been generated using a single sequencing platform. Among the roughly 370 genotyped donors, more than 70% belonged to the genetic ancestry cluster associated with self-reported Caucasian donors. Class I and class II HLA loci were covered by the typing at four-digit resolution. An earlier analysis of around 640 of the donors used high-throughput TCR beta sequencing to judge whether each TCR beta V gene segment behaved as functional or pseudogenic. To predict cytomegalovirus infection status, the study combined high-throughput TCR immunosequencing, statistical association of individual TCRs with disease status, and machine learning. Genome-wide SNP genotypes for about three fifths of the 666 donors were used in a later genetic analysis, which treated that subset as a discovery cohort. Donor age, sex, ethnicity and CMV serostatus were compiled alongside the repertoire data. A later analysis re-examined previously published TCR beta repertoires from 610 or so donors and added high-resolution HLA genotyping to investigate patterns of TCR occurrence. Several DR-DQ haplotypes were handled as single units for association and clustering because linkage in the cohort was strong. Along with the roughly 700-subject first cohort, a separate validation cohort of around 120 different subjects was used. An early release covering roughly 600 HLA-typed donors comprised about 290 gigabases of sequencing data and around 85 million unique TCR sequences. The study was designed to test whether signatures of past pathogen exposure could be identified by cataloging public T cell receptors. Rather than drawing on any new phenotypic data, the later analysis identified candidate immune exposures from TCR beta sequences and the way those sequences occurred across donors. The number of donors typed differed by locus, with 629-630 for A, B, C, DRB1 and DQB1, 522 for DQA1, 606 for DPA1, and some 440 for DPB1. The T cell repertoires of 666 subjects were profiled by immunosequencing and related to cytomegalovirus serostatus. Across about 370 genotyped donors of the cohort, an average of approximately 220,000 unique TCR beta nucleotide sequences per donor were sequenced, and roughly 20% of those sequences were non-productive.

Libraries were made using the immunoSEQ multiplex PCR assay. For the multiplex PCR, a mixture combining 60 forward primers for TCR Vbeta segments and 13 reverse primers for TCR Jbeta segments was used. Amplification of the CDR3 region of rearranged TCR beta genes was performed with a multiplex PCR assay on genomic DNA. Amplified TCR beta libraries were sequenced as 87-base-pair reads on the Illumina HiSeq System. In the authors' own workflow: A later analysis counted 65 million to 90 million unique TCR beta chains across the 666 repertoires, and approximately 11 million of these chains were shared by at least two donors. To remove PCR and sequencing errors, raw reads were error-corrected and collapsed into unique sequences using a nearest-neighbor algorithm that merged closely related sequences. V, D and J gene segments were assigned by aligning CDR3 sequences to IMGT reference sequences. For a sequence to be retained, at least a six-nucleotide match to both a V gene segment and a J gene segment was required. Rearrangements were called productive when the CDR3 lacked stop codons and stayed in frame with V and J; all others were non-productive. CDR3 was defined by IMGT convention, running from the second conserved V-encoded cysteine to the conserved J-encoded phenylalanine. In an earlier analysis of roughly 580 of the donors, sequences lacking an unambiguous match to a single V gene segment were excluded. An earlier analysis of several hundred of the donors called V segments functional above 56.7% productive rearrangements and segregating when the between-donor standard deviation exceeded 5%. A statistical classification framework was developed to diagnose cytomegalovirus status using the catalog of TCR beta chain sequences. In a later analysis, V and J genes were assigned by comparing TCR nucleotide sequences against IMGT/GENE-DB human TR gene sequences. In a later analysis, CDR3 sequences and most-parsimonious VDJ recombination scenarios were assigned using the TCRdist pipeline. In a later analysis, each TCR beta chain was defined by its CDR3 amino acid sequence together with its V-gene family, and reads without a unique V-gene family were excluded. To address suspected cross-contamination and a sequencing artifact, a later analysis removed roughly 580 highly shared, low-generation-probability nucleotide sequences. A later analysis calculated a clonal expansion index for each public chain from normalized within-repertoire ranks of inferred template counts. In a later analysis, generation probabilities were computed using a VDJ recombination model fitted to out-of-frame rearrangements, and the results were checked against IGoR. Hypergeometric tests were used in a later analysis to score TCR-TCR, TCR-HLA and TCR-CMV co-occurrence, with a repertoire-size bias correction applied to the TCR pairs. To estimate false discovery rates, a later analysis permuted the HLA or CMV assignments 20 times. In a later analysis, co-occurring TCRs were grouped with DBSCAN, and TCRdist sequence similarity was added when clustering was performed within HLA-allele-positive subsets. Repertoires with fewer than 30,000 or more than 120,000 public chains were left out of co-occurrence clustering, as were a handful of repertoires with anomalous nucleotide sharing. The immuneACCESS repertoire file appears here via TCRdb, limited to in-frame rearrangements. These files lack a portion of the clones; in checked studies, under half of the deficit traces to unresolved V genes, and the cause of the others is not known. The V and J calls and the clone size are those of that table, but D and trimming were determined from the DNA. The table for this sample records just over 200,000 clones. The ten top clones hold about 1% of the sample.

Beyond this particular receptor, the publication reports: A later genetic analysis reported fewer N-insertions in productive TCRs among donors in an Asian-associated ancestry cluster than the approximately 670-donor mean. In both the original and validation cohorts, the classifier was reported to diagnose cytomegalovirus status with high specificity and sensitivity. Because some donors lacked HLA typing at each locus, the association tests relied only on the typed subset. Most TCR sequences were seen in very few donors, while some public TCRs were found in many individuals. Correlated functional status among segregating V segments might reflect linkage disequilibrium, but an unknown experimental factor could not be ruled out. An earlier analysis of some 590 of the donors showed that most TCR beta V segments appeared in productive rearrangements either about 87% or about 30% of the time, which broadly matched IMGT annotations. A few of the identified cytomegalovirus-associated TCR beta chains were confirmed in vitro to be specific for cytomegalovirus antigens. It was suggested by the authors that the approach could potentially be generalized to other disease states and immunological phenotypes. Assigning TCR associations to individual alleles was difficult when HLA alleles, especially DR and DQ, strongly co-occurred. According to a later analysis, parvovirus B19, influenza, CMV and Epstein-Barr virus appeared linked to several top co-occurrence clusters. The study gave a list of 150 to 200 TCR beta chains associated with cytomegalovirus. In a later analysis, most CMV-associated TCR beta chains were found to appear HLA-restricted, with HLA associations seemingly driven largely by CMV exposure. The sequencing pipeline was judged likely to have produced a cluster of highly shared sequence variants as a technical artifact. Compared with equally common non-associated chains, HLA-associated TCR beta chains in a later analysis were more clonally expanded and had lower generation probabilities. Some IMGT-functional V segments, including TRBV6-2 and TRBV6-3, could not be distinguished by the 87-base-pair reads and were therefore excluded. The cohort was sequenced for TCR beta chains only, and without alpha or paired-chain data the features that could be detected were limited. Specific HLA alleles were associated with 16,951 TCR beta sequences at a false discovery rate of 0.05 in a later analysis. A later analysis found that TCR association rates varied across HLA loci, with DRB1 alleles showing the most associated TCRs and HLA-C alleles the fewest. Roughly uniform sequencing depth across donors was assumed in presence/absence analyses, although this assumption may not hold. A further reported finding was that TCR beta sequences accurately predicted the HLA-A and HLA-B alleles for most subjects in the first cohort. Seventeen rarely observed V segments, including chromosome 9 orphons, were excluded from the earlier analysis of about 500 of the donors because counts were too low. In a later genetic analysis, a missense DCLRE1C variant was associated with V-gene and J-gene trimming of TCR beta chains, and the association was replicated in an independent cohort. The only immune exposure information available for the cohort was CMV serostatus.

As concerns this clone: No antigen is known for it.

The CDR3 contains 15 residues, cysteine and phenylalanine counted. Only the CDR3 portion is preserved as DNA: 45 bases, with reading frame beginning at the first base. V loses 1 base at its end and J loses 1 base; junction bases beyond the gene matches: 4. CDR1 and CDR2, looked up from the germline V gene, are SGHRS and YFSETQ. The cohort consisted of approximately 690 healthy bone marrow donors. Cohort members were all nominally healthy when sampled, although unrecorded immune exposures were likely present. The donor was CMV seropositive and belonged to the group of 250 to 300 seropositive cohort members. Every donor gave a peripheral blood sample, and the peripheral blood mononuclear cells from that sample were used for TCR beta sequencing. Genomic DNA was extracted from the blood cell samples with the Qiagen DNeasy Blood Extraction Kit.

Material for sequencing was PBMCs. This sequence uses TRBV5-1 and TRBJ2-7; 8 of the junction bases match TRBD1. The clonotype was recovered from a girl aged 2-10 years in good health and CMV-seropositive. The sequence in DNA is TGCGCCAGCAGCTTGACCGGACAGGGATCCTACGAGCAGTACTTC. Translated, it gives CASSLTGQGSYEQYF.